The present entry profiles one T cell receptor (beta chain) with its context. Its specificity is not known. The data are from a study of T cell responses to AZD1222 COVID-19 vaccine. Study at large: Recipients boosted at about 4 weeks or about 12 weeks are pooled. Study results and limitations: Rises in breadth and depth of Spike-specific TCRs came after two AZD1222 doses. Spike-wide vaccine-associated CD4 TCRs dominated at 160-218 and 743-854. Scientists sampled the repertoires only once the peak T cell response had passed.

In germline, CDR1 is SGHNT, CDR2 YENEEA. Trimming cost V 7 bases and J 5 bases; bases outside gene matches: 4. The CDR3 covers 12 residues. Only in-frame clones appear in the TCRdb table, and some are missing; sequencing was by immunoSEQ multiplex PCR. This repertoire shows about 110,000 clones, over 75% found once; its top ten account for less than 8%. The receptor comes from an adult in good health. This chain connects TRBV11-3 to TRBJ2-7; 8 positions agree with TRBD2. The sample consisted of peripheral blood, taken on day 0 of AZD1222 vaccination. CDR3 sequence (DNA): TGTGCCAGCACCCGGGGGGGTCACGAGCAGTACTTC. Translating it yields CASTRGGHEQYF.